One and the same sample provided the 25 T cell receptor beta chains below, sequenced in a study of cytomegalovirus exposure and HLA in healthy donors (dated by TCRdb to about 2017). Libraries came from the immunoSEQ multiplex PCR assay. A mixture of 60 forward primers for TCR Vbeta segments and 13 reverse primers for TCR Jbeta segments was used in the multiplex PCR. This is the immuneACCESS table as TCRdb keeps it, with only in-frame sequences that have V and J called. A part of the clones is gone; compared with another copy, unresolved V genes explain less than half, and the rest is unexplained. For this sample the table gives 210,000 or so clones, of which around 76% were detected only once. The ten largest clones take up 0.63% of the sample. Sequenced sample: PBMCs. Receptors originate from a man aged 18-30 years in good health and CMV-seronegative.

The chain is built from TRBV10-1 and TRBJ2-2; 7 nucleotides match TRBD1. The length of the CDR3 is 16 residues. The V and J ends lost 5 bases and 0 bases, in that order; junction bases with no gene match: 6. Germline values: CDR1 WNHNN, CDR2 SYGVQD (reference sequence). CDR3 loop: CASSYRGAANTGELFF. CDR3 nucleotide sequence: TGCGCCAGCAGTTACAGGGGCGCCGCGAACACCGGGGAGCTGTTTTTT.

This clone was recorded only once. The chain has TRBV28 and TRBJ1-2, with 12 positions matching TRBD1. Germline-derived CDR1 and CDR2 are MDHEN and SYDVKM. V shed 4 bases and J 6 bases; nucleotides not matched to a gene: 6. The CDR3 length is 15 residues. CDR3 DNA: TGTGCCAGCAGTTCCCCGGGACAGGGGGCAAATGGCTACACCTTC. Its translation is CASSSPGQGANGYTF.

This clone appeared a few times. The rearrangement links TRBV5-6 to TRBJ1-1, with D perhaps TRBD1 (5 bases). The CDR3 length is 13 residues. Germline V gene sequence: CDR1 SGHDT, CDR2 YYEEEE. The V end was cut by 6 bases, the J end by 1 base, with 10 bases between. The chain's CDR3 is CASTRTTNTEAFF. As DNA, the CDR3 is TGTGCCAGCACCCGGACAACGAACACTGAAGCTTTCTTT. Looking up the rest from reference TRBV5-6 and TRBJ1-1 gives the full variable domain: DAGVTQSPTHLIKTRGQQVTLRCSPKSGHDTVSWYQQALGQGPQFIFQYYEEEERQRGNFPDRFSGHQFPNYSSELNVNALLLGDSALYLCASTRTTNTEAFFGQGTRLTVV.

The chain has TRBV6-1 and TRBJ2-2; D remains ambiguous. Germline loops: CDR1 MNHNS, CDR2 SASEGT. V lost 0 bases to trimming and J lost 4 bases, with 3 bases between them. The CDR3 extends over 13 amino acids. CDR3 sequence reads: CASSEARTGELFF. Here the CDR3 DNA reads TGTGCCAGCAGTGAAGCGCGCACCGGGGAGCTGTTTTTT.

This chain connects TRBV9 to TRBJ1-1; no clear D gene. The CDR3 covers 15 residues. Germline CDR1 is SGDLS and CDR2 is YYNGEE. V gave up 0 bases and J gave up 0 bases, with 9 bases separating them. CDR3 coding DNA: TGTGCCAGCAGCGTAGGAGGAGCTATGAACACTGAAGCTTTCTTT. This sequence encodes CASSVGGAMNTEAFF.

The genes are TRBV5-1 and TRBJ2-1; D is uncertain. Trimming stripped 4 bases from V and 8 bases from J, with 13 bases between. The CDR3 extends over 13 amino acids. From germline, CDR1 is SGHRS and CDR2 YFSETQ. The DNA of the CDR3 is TGCGCCAGCAGCGTGTTAATAGGAGATGAGCAGTTCTTC. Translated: CASSVLIGDEQFF.

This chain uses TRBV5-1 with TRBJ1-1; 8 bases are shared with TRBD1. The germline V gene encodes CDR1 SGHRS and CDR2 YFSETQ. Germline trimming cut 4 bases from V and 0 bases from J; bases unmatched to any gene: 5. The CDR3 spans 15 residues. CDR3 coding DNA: TGCGCCAGCAGCCCCGGACAGGGAATGAACACTGAAGCTTTCTTT. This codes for CASSPGQGMNTEAFF.

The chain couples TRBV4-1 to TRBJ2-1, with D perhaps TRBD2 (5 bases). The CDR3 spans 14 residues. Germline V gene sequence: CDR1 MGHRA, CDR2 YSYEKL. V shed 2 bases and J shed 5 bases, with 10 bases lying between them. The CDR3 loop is CASSQTTRNNEQFF. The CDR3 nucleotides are TGCGCCAGCAGCCAAACAACTAGGAACAATGAGCAGTTCTTC.

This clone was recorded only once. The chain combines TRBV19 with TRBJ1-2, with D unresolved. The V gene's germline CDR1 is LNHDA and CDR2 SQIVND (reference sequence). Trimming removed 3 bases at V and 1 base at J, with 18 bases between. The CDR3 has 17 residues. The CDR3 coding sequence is TGTGCCAGTAGTATTTATGGAGAGTTCATCGGTAACTATGGCTACACCTTC. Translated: CASSIYGEFIGNYGYTF.

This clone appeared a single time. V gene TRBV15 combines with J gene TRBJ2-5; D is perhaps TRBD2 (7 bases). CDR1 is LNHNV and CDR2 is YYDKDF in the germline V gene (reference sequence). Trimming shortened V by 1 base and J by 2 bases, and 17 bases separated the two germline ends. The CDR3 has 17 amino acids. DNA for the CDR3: TGTGCCACCAGCAGAGGGGCCCGGGGGGCCAGACAAGAGACCCAGTACTTC. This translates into CATSRGARGARQETQYF.

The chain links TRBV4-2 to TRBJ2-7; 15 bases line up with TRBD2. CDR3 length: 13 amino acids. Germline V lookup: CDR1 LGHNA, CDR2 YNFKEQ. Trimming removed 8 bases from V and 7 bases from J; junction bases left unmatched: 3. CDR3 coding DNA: TGTGCCAGCGACGGACTAGCGGGGGGGGAGCAGTACTTC. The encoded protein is CASDGLAGGEQYF.

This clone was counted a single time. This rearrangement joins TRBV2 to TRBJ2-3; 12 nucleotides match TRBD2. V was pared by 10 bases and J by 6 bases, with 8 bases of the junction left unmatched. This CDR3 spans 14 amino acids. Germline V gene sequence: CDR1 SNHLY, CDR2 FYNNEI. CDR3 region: CAIPTSGSADTQYF. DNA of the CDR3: TGTGCCATTCCGACTAGCGGGAGCGCCGATACGCAGTATTTT.

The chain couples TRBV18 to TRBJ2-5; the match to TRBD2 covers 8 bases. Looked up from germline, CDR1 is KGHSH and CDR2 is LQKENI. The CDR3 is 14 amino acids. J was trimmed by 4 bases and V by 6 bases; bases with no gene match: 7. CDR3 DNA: TGTGCCAGCTCCCCTCCGGGGGGGGCAGAGACCCAGTACTTC. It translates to CASSPPGGAETQYF.

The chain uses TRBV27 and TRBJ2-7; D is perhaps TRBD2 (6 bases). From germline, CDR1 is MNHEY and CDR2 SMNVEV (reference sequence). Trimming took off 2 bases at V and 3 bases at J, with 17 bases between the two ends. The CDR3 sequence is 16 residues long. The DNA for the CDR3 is TGTGCCAGCAGTTTAGTCGCTGCGGGGCTGAACTACGAGCAGTACTTC. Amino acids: CASSLVAAGLNYEQYF.

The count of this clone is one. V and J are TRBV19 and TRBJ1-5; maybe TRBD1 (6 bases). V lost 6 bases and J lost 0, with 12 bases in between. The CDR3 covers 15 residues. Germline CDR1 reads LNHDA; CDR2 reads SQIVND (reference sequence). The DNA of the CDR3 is TGTGCCAGTAGCGTAACAGGGAGTAGCAATCAGCCCCAGCATTTT. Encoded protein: CASSVTGSSNQPQHF.

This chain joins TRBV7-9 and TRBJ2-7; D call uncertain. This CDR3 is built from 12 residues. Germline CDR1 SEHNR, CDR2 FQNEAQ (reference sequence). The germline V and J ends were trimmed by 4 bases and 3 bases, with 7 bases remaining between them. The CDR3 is CASSSQNYEQYF. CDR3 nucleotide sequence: TGTGCCAGCAGCTCCCAAAACTACGAGCAGTACTTC.

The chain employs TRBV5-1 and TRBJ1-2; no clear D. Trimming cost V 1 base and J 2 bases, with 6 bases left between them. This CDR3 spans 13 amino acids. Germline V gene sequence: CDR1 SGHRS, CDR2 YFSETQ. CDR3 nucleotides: TGCGCCAGCAGCTTGAACAGAAACTATGGCTACACCTTC. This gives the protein CASSLNRNYGYTF.

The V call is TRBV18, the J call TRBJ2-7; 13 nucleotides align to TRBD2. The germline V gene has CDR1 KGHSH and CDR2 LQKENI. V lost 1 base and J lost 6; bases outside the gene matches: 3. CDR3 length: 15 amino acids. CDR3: CASSPRGLAGSEQYF. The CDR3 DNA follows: TGTGCCAGCTCACCACGGGGACTAGCGGGATCCGAGCAGTACTTC.

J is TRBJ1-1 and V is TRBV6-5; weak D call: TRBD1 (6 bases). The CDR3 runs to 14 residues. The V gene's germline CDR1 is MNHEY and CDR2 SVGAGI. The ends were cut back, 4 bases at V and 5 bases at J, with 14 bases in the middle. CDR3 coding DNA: TGTGCCAGCAGTTCCAAACAGGGAAGAACTGAAGCTTTCTTT. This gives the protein CASSSKQGRTEAFF.

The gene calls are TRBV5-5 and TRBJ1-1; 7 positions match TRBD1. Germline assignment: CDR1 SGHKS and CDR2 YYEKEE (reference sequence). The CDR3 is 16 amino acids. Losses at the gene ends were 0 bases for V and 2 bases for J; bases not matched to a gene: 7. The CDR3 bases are TGTGCCAGCAGCTTGGCGAAGGGGGCGATAAACACTGAAGCTTTCTTT. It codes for CASSLAKGAINTEAFF.

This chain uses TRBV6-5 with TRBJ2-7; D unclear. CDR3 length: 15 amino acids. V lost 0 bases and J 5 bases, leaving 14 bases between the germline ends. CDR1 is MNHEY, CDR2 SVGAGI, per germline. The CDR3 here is CASSYSSPGPNEQYF. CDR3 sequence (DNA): TGTGCCAGCAGTTACTCGAGTCCAGGTCCCAACGAGCAGTACTTC.

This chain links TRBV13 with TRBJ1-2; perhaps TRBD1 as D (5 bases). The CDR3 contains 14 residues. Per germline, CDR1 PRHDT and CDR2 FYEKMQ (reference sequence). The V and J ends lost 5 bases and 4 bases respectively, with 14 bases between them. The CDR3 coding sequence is TGTGCCAGCAGCGAAAGGGGACTCTTCTATGGCTACACCTTC. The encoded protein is CASSERGLFYGYTF.

CDR3 DNA sequence: TGTGCCAGTAGTATTTTGGGGACAGGGACTAGCTCCTACAATGAGCAGTTCTTC. Protein product: CASSILGTGTSSYNEQFF. The gene calls are TRBV19 and TRBJ2-1; TRBD1 might be the D (9 bases). V was shortened by 3 bases and J by 0 bases, with 18 bases between the two germline ends. The CDR3 length is 18 residues. Germline CDR1 reads LNHDA; CDR2 reads SQIVND (reference sequence).

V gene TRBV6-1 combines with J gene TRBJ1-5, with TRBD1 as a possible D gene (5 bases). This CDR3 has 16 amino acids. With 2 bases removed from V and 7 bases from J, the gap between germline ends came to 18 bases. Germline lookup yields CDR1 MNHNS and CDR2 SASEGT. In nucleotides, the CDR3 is TGTGCCAGCAGTGAATTCTTCCAGGGTAGTAGGCAGCCCCAGCATTTT. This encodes CASSEFFQGSRQPQHF.

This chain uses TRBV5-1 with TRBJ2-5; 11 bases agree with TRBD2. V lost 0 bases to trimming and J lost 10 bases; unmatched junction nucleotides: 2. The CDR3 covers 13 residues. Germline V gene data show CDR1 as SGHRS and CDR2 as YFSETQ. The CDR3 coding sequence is TGCGCCAGCAGCTTGGAACTAGCGGGAGACCAGTACTTC. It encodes CASSLELAGDQYF.